The 8 T cell receptor beta chains reported below all come from one sample, sequenced in a study of T cells in Graves' hyperthyroidism and ophthalmopathy. It was RNA transcripts that yielded the amplified TCR beta CDR3 regions. The primer set for the first-round RT-PCR of the TCR CDR3 was HTBI. TCRdb re-called the multiplex PCR reads through MiXCR, storing one row per CDR3 protein. The data contain 600,000 to 800,000 distinct CDR3 sequences, about 35% of them singletons. Sequencing used blood. The receptor source for this set is a middle-aged woman with Graves' hyperthyroidism.

This clonotype was found once. The chain has TRBV20-1 and TRBJ1-5; perhaps TRBD1 as D (6 bases). In germline, CDR1 is DFQATT, CDR2 SNEGSKA (reference sequence). This CDR3 has 15 residues. V was pared by 4 bases and J by 1 base, with 14 bases between. The CDR3 coding sequence is TGCAGTGCTATTACAGGGTCATCAAGCAATCAGCCCCAGCATTTT. It specifies CSAITGSSSNQPQHF.

The V gene is TRBV10-3, the J gene TRBJ2-5, with 8 positions matching TRBD1. The CDR3 runs 15 residues. J was trimmed by 0 bases and V by 10 bases; bases with no gene match: 10. Germline-derived CDR1 and CDR2 are ENHRY and SYGVKD. CDR3 sequence: CASGSGQGHQETQYF. The CDR3 coding sequence is TGTGCCAGCGGTTCCGGACAGGGACACCAAGAGACCCAGTACTTC.

The chain carries TRBV12-3 or TRBV12-4 and TRBJ1-1; 8 nucleotides match TRBD1. This CDR3 is 13 amino acids long. V was clipped by 7 bases and J by 4 bases; unmatched bases: 5. Here the CDR3 reads CASTVGQGTEAFF. In DNA, the CDR3 is TGTGCCAGCACCGTAGGACAGGGCACTGAAGCTTTCTTT.

This clonotype was found a few times. This sequence joins TRBV2 and TRBJ2-1; 7 bases agree with TRBD2. V lost 3 bases and J lost 0; bases outside the gene matches: 5. CDR1 and CDR2 from the germline V gene are SNHLY and FYNNEI. CDR3 size: 16 residues. The DNA of the CDR3 is TGTGCCAGCAGTGATACCGGGGGGAGCTCCTACAATGAGCAGTTCTTC. Amino acids: CASSDTGGSSYNEQFF.

This clonotype was observed a handful of times. V is TRBV19 and J is TRBJ1-5; no clear D. The CDR3 spans 14 residues. V was clipped by 3 bases and J by 5 bases, with 11 bases between them. In germline, CDR1 is LNHDA, CDR2 SQIVND (reference sequence). As DNA, the CDR3 is TGTGCCAGTAGTATTTTACCCGGGGATCAGCCCCAGCATTTT. Protein sequence: CASSILPGDQPQHF.

The chain is built from TRBV7-2 and TRBJ2-7; 10 positions agree with TRBD1. This CDR3 spans 16 amino acids. V shed 5 bases and J 2 bases; nucleotides not matched to a gene: 9. Germline-derived CDR1 and CDR2 are SGHTA and FQGNSA. CDR3 amino acids: CASSPRGTGVPYEQYF. CDR3 sequence (DNA): TGTGCCAGCAGCCCACGGGGGACAGGGGTCCCCTACGAGCAGTACTTC.

V usage is TRBV5-1 and J usage is TRBJ1-4, with D uncertain. V gave up 4 bases and J gave up 12 bases, with 19 bases separating them. The CDR3 is 14 amino acids. In germline, CDR1 is SGHRS, CDR2 YFSETQ. CDR3 residues: CASSQVLTDKELFF. In DNA, the CDR3 is TGCGCCAGCAGCCAAGTCCTCACAGACAAAGAACTGTTTTTT. The full variable domain, its missing parts supplied by reference TRBV5-1 and TRBJ1-4, is KAGVTQTPRYLIKTRGQQVTLSCSPISGHRSVSWYQQTPGQGLQFLFEYFSETQRNKGNFPGRFSGRQFSNSRSEMNVSTLELGDSALYLCASSQVLTDKELFFGSGTQLSVL.

This clonotype was picked up a small number of times. The V call is TRBV4-3, the J call TRBJ1-4; unclear D gene. The germline CDR1 and CDR2 sequences are LGHNA and YSLEER. The V end lost 0 bases, the J end lost 7 bases, and 12 bases lay between the germline ends. This CDR3 is built from 15 residues. DNA of the CDR3: TGCGCCAGCAGCCAAGATTGGGGTCTCGGTGAAAAACTGTTTTTT. This translates into CASSQDWGLGEKLFF.